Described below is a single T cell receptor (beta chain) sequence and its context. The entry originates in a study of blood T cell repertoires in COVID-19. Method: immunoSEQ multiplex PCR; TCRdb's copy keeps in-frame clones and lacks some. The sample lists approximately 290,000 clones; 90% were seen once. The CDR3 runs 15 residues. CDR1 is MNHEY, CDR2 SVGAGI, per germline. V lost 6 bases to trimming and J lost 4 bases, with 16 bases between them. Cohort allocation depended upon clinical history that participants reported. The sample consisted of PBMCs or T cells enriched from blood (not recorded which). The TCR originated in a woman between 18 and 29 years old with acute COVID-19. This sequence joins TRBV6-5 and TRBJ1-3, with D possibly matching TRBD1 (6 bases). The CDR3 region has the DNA TGTGCCAGCAGGGACCTGGGACAAAAAGGAAACACCATATATTTT. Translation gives CASRDLGQKGNTIYF.